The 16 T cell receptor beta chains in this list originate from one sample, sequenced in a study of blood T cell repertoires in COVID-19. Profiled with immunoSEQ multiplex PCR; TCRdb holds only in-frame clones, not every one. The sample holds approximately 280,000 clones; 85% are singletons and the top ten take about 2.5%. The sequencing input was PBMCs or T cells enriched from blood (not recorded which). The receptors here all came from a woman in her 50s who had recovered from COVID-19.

CDR3 loop: CSVEQTSAGELFF. The CDR3 bases are TGCAGCGTGGAACAGACTAGCGCCGGGGAGCTGTTTTTT. V is TRBV29-1 and J is TRBJ2-2; TRBD2 matches 8 bases. Germline trimming cut 6 bases from V and 6 bases from J; bases unmatched to any gene: 6. CDR1 and CDR2 from the germline V gene are SQVTM and ANQGSEA. CDR3 size: 13 residues.

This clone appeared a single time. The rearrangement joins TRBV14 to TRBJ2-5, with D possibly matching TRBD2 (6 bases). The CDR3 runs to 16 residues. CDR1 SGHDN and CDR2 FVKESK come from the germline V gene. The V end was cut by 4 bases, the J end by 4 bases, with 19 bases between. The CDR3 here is CASSRRGAGSRETQYF. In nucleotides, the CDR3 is TGTGCCAGCAGCCGCCGAGGGGCGGGATCGAGAGAGACCCAGTACTTC.

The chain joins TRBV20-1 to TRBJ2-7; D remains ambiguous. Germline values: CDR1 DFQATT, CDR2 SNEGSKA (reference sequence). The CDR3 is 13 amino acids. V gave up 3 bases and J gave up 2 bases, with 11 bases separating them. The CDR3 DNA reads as TGCAGTGCTAGTATTCCCGCTACCTACGAGCAGTACTTC. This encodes CSASIPATYEQYF.

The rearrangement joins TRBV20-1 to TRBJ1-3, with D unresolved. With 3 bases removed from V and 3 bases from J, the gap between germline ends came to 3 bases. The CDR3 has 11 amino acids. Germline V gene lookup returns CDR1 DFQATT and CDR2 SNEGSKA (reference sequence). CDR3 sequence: CSASSGNTIYF. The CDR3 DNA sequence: TGCAGTGCTAGCAGTGGAAACACCATATATTTT.

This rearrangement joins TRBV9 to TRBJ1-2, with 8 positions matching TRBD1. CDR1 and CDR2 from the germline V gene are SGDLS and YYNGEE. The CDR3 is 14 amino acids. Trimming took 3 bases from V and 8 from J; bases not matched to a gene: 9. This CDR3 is CASSAVTGAGGYTF. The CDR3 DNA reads TGTGCCAGCAGCGCCGTGACAGGGGCAGGGGGCTACACCTTC.

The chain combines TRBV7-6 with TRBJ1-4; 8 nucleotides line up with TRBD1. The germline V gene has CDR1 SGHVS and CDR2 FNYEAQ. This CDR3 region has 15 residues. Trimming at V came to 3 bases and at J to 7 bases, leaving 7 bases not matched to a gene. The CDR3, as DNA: TGTGCCAGCAGCTTGTCGGCAGGGGGCTTTGAAAAACTGTTTTTT. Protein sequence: CASSLSAGGFEKLFF.

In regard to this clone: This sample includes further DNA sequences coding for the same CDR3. The CDR3 coding sequence is TGTGCCAGCAGCTTAGCGCAGGGGCCAGATACGCAGTATTTT. It encodes CASSLAQGPDTQYF. The chain links TRBV7-2 to TRBJ2-3; weak D call: TRBD1 (6 bases). The ends were cut back, 0 bases at V and 4 bases at J, with 8 bases in the middle. CDR3 length: 14 residues. Per germline, CDR1 SGHTA and CDR2 FQGNSA.

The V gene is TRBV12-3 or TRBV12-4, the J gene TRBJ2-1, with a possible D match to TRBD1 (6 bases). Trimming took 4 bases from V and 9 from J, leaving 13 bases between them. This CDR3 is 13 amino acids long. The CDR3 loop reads CASSYQGSVEQFF. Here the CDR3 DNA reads TGTGCCAGCAGTTACCAGGGGTCGGTTGAGCAGTTCTTC.

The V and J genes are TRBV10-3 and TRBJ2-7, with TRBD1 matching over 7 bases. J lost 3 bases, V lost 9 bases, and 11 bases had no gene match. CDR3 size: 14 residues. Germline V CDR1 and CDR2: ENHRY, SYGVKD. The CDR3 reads CAIGQELPLYEQYF. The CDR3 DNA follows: TGTGCCATAGGACAGGAGCTCCCCCTCTACGAGCAGTACTTC.

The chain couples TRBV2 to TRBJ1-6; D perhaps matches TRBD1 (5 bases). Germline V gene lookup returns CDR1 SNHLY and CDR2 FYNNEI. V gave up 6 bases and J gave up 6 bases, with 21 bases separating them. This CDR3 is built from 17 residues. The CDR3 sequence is CASRATRSHGGNSPLHF. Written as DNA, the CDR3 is TGTGCCAGCAGAGCCACCCGGTCCCACGGGGGTAATTCACCCCTCCACTTT.

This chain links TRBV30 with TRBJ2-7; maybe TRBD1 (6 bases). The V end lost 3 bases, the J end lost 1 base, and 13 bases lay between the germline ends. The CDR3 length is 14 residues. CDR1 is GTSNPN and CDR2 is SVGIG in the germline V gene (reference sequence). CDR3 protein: CAWSGQGGSYEQYF. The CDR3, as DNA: TGTGCCTGGAGCGGACAAGGGGGATCCTACGAGCAGTACTTC.

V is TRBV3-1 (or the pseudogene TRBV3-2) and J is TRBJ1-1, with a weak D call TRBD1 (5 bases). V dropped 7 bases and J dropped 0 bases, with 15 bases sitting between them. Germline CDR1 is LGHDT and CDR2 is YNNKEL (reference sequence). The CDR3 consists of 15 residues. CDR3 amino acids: CASKFRGQMNTEAFF. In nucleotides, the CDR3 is TGTGCCAGCAAGTTTAGGGGCCAAATGAACACTGAAGCTTTCTTT.

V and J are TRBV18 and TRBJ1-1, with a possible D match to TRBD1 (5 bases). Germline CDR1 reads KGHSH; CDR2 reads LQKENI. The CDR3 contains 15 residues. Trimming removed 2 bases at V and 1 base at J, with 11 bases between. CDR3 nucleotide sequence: TGTGCCAGCTCACCATCTCCAGGACAGAACACTGAAGCTTTCTTT. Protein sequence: CASSPSPGQNTEAFF.

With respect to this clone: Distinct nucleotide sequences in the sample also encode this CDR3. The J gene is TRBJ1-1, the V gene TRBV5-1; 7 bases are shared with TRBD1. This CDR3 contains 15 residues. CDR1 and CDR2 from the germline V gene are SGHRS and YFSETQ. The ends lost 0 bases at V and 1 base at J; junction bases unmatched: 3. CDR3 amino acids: CASSLADRENTEAFF. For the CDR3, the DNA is TGCGCCAGCAGCTTGGCAGACAGGGAGAACACTGAAGCTTTCTTT.

CDR3 loop: CAWTGMNTEAFF. CDR3 in DNA: TGTGCCTGGACAGGGATGAACACTGAAGCTTTCTTT. The V and J genes are TRBV30 and TRBJ1-1; D possibly corresponds to TRBD1 (5 bases). V was shortened by 4 bases and J by 0 bases, with 6 bases between the two germline ends. This CDR3 has 12 amino acids. Germline CDR1 GTSNPN, CDR2 SVGIG (reference sequence).

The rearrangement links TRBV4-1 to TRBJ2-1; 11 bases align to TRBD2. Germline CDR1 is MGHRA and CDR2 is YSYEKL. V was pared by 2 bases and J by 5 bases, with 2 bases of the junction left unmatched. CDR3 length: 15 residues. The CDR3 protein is CASSQPTSGDNEQFF. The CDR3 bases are TGCGCCAGCAGCCAACCGACTAGCGGGGACAATGAGCAGTTCTTC.